This TCR beta chain was recorded in a study of T cell responses to AZD1222 COVID-19 vaccine. Whole-study results and caveats: Females outnumbered males among donors, who were mostly white British; clonal diversity was possibly underestimated. The study identified only a handful of AZD1222 recipients as seropositive at baseline.

Libraries were prepared by immunoSEQ multiplex PCR; TCRdb keeps only in-frame clonotypes and omits some of them. The table has around 120,000 clones, 92% seen once. Details on this clone: Its antigen remains unidentified.

The CDR3 spans 16 residues. V lost 2 bases to trimming and J lost 7 bases; unmatched junction nucleotides: 6. Germline V lookup: CDR1 SGHTA, CDR2 FQGNSA. The chain employs TRBV7-2 and TRBJ1-6; 9 bases line up with TRBD1. This sequence originates from an adult in good health. Here the sequenced sample was peripheral blood, taken on day 0 of AZD1222 vaccination. Here the CDR3 reads CASSLQQGALNSPLHF. The CDR3 DNA sequence: TGTGCCAGCAGCTTACAACAGGGGGCTTTGAATTCACCCCTCCACTTT.